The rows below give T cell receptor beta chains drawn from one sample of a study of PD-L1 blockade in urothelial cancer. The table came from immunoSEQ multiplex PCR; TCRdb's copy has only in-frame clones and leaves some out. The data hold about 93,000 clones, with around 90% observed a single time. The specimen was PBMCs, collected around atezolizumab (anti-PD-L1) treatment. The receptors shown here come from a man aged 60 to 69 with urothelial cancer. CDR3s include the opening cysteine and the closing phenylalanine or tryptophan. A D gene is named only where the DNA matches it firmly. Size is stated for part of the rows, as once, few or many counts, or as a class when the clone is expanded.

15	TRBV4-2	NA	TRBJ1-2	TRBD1	CASTKSPGQGGGYTF	TGTGCCAGCACCAAAAGCCCGGGACAGGGGGGTGGCTACACCTTC
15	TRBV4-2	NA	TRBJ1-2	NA	CASSQEGPPPPGYTF	TGTGCCAGCAGCCAGGAGGGGCCGCCTCCCCCAGGCTACACCTTC
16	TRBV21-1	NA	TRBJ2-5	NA	CASNIYLGQPQETQYF	TGTGCCAGCAACATTTACCTAGGACAGCCCCAAGAGACCCAGTACTTC
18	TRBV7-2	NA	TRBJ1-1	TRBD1	CASSGRRTGEVKNTEAFF	TGTGCCAGCAGCGGACGGAGGACAGGGGAGGTGAAGAACACTGAAGCTTTCTTT
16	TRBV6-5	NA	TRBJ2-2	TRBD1	CASSYSRGGRTGELFF	TGTGCCAGCAGTTACTCGCGAGGGGGCCGCACCGGGGAGCTGTTTTTT
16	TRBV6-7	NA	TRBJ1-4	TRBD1	CASSYPTPQGDEKLFF	TGTGCCAGCAGTTACCCTACTCCACAGGGGGATGAAAAACTGTTTTTT
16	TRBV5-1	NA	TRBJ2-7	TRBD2	CASSLGSSGRLYEQYF	TGCGCCAGCAGCTTGGGGTCTAGCGGGCGCCTCTACGAGCAGTACTTC
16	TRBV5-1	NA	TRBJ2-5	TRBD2	CASSTGTSGHQETQYF	TGCGCCAGCAGCACTGGGACTAGCGGACACCAAGAGACCCAGTACTTC
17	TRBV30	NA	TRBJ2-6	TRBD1	CAWIRDRVRSGANVLTF	TGTGCCTGGATTAGGGACAGGGTTCGCTCTGGGGCCAACGTCCTGACTTTC
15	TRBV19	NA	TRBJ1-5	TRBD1	CASRGTGYSNQPQHF	TGTGCCAGTCGGGGGACAGGATATAGCAATCAGCCCCAGCATTTT
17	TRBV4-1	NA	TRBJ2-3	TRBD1	CASRVRTGQGATDTQYF	TGCGCCAGCAGAGTGCGGACGGGACAGGGGGCCACAGATACGCAGTATTTT
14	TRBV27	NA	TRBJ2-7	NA	CASSLRVQGYEQYF	TGTGCCAGCAGTTTACGGGTACAGGGCTACGAGCAGTACTTC
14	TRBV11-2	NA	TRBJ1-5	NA	CASSLVRGGQPQHF	TGTGCCAGCAGCTTAGTAAGGGGAGGACAGCCCCAGCATTTT
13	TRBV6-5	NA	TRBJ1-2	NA	CASTGGAGGGYTF	TGTGCCAGCACCGGGGGTGCGGGAGGTGGCTACACCTTC
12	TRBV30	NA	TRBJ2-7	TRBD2	CAWTSGNYEQYF	TGTGCCTGGACTAGCGGGAACTACGAGCAGTACTTC
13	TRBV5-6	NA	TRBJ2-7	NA	CASSSGQSYEQYF	TGTGCCAGCAGCTCAGGACAGTCCTACGAGCAGTACTTC
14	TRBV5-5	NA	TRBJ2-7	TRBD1	CASIHGQGAYEQYF	TGTGCCAGCATCCATGGACAGGGGGCATACGAGCAGTACTTC
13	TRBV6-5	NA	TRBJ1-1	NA	CASIRGGTWEAFF	TGTGCCAGCATCCGGGGGGGGACTTGGGAAGCTTTCTTT
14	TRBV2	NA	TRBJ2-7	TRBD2	CASFSGDDSYEQYF	TGTGCCAGTTTTAGCGGGGACGACTCCTACGAGCAGTACTTC
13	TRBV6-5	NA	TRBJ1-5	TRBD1	CASKPQGGQPQHF	TGTGCCAGCAAACCACAGGGGGGTCAGCCCCAGCATTTT
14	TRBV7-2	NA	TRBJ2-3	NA	CASSLPGSPNTQYF	TGTGCCAGCAGCTTACCAGGGTCCCCAAATACGCAGTATTTT
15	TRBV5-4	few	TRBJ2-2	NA	CASSLEPQETGELFF	TGTGCCAGCAGCTTGGAGCCCCAAGAAACCGGGGAGCTGTTTTTT
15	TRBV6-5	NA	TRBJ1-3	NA	CASSYDRGVGNTIYF	TGTGCCAGCAGTTACGACCGGGGGGTTGGAAACACCATATATTTT
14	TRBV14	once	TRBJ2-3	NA	CASSQDPGTDTQYF	TGTGCCAGCAGCCAAGATCCGGGAACAGATACGCAGTATTTT
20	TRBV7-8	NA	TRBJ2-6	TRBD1	CASSPREPGTGSSGANVLTF	TGTGCCAGCAGCCCACGAGAACCCGGGACAGGGAGCTCTGGGGCCAACGTCCTGACTTTC
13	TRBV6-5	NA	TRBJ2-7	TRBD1	CASREQGANEQYF	TGTGCCAGCAGAGAACAGGGGGCCAACGAGCAGTACTTC
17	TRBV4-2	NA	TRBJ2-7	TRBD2	CASSQGSSGRPIHEQYF	TGTGCCAGCAGCCAAGGGTCCAGCGGGAGGCCAATCCACGAGCAGTACTTC
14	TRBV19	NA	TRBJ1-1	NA	CASSINGGNTEAFF	TGTGCCAGTAGTATCAACGGAGGGAACACTGAAGCTTTCTTT
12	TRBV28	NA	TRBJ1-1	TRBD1	CASRRQGAEAFF	TGTGCCAGCAGGCGTCAGGGGGCTGAAGCTTTCTTT
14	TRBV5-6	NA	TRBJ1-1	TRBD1	CASSSGQGEAEAFF	TGTGCCAGCAGCTCGGGACAGGGGGAAGCTGAAGCTTTCTTT
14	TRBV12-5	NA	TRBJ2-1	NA	CASGRGGDYNEQFF	TGTGCTAGTGGCCGGGGCGGGGATTACAATGAGCAGTTCTTC
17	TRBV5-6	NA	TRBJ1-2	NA	CASSLGLRRHLNYGYTF	TGTGCCAGCAGCTTGGGCCTCCGGCGACACCTTAACTATGGCTACACCTTC
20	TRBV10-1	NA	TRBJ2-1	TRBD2	CASSPRTGTSGGSSYNEQFF	TGCGCCAGCAGTCCCCGGACTGGGACTAGCGGGGGTAGCTCCTACAATGAGCAGTTCTTC
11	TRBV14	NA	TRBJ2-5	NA	CASSQAETQYF	TGTGCCAGCAGCCAGGCCGAGACCCAGTACTTC
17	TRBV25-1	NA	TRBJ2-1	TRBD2	CASSPRVGTSGYNEQFF	TGTGCCAGCAGCCCGAGAGTTGGGACTAGCGGTTACAATGAGCAGTTCTTC
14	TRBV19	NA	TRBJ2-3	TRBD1	CATNRGPGTDTQYF	TGTGCCACAAACAGGGGGCCAGGCACAGATACGCAGTATTTT
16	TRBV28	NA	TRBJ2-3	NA	CASSGMGTEGTDTQYF	TGTGCCAGCAGCGGAATGGGAACGGAGGGCACAGATACGCAGTATTTT
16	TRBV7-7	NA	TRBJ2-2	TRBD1	CASSPPGQGLGGELFF	TGTGCTAGCAGCCCCCCCGGACAGGGGTTGGGCGGGGAGCTGTTTTTT
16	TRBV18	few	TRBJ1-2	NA	CASSSEKDIHNYGYTF	TGTGCCAGCTCGTCGGAGAAGGACATCCATAACTATGGCTACACCTTC
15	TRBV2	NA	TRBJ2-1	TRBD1	CASNPPGQGNNEQFF	TGTGCCAGCAATCCTCCAGGACAGGGGAACAATGAGCAGTTCTTC
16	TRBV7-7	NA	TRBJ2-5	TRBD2	CASSLGLAGVQETQYF	TGTGCCAGCAGTTTGGGACTAGCGGGGGTCCAAGAGACCCAGTACTTC
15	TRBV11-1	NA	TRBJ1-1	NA	CASSLGGRMNTEAFF	TGTGCCAGCAGCTTAGGGGGGCGCATGAACACTGAAGCTTTCTTT
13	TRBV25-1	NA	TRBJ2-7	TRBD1	CASIRDRGYEQYF	TGTGCCAGCATCCGGGACAGGGGATACGAGCAGTACTTC
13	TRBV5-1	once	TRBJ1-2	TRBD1	CASSPGTVYGYTF	TGCGCCAGCAGCCCGGGGACAGTTTATGGCTACACCTTC
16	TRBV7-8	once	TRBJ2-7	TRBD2	CASSTRRTSGRYEQYF	TGTGCCAGCAGCACCCGTCGGACTAGCGGGAGATACGAGCAGTACTTC
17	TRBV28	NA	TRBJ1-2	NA	CASSLPLVAGANYGYTF	TGTGCCAGCAGTTTGCCCCTGGTGGCAGGGGCTAACTATGGCTACACCTTC
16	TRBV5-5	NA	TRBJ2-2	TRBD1	CASSFGQGLNTGELFF	TGTGCCAGCAGCTTTGGACAGGGCCTGAACACCGGGGAGCTGTTTTTT
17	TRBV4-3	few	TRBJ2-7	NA	CASSQEIGGAIGYEQYF	TGCGCCAGCAGCCAAGAAATTGGGGGGGCGATCGGATACGAGCAGTACTTC